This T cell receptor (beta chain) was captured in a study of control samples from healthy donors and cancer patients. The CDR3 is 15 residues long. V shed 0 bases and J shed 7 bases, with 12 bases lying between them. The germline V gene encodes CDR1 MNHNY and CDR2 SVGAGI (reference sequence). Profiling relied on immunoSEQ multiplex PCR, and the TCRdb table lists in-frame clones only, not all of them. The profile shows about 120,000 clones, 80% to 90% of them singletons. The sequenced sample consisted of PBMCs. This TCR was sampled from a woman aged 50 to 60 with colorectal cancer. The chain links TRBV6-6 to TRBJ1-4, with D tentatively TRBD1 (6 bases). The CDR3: CASSYSAGVGEKLFF. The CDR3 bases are TGTGCCAGCAGTTACTCGGCAGGGGTTGGTGAAAAACTGTTTTTT.